The present T cell receptor (beta chain) was sequenced within a study of blood T cell repertoires in COVID-19. CDR3 length: 15 amino acids. V shed 5 bases and J 3 bases; nucleotides not matched to a gene: 6. Germline V gene sequence: CDR1 KGHSH, CDR2 LQKENI. The table came from immunoSEQ multiplex PCR; TCRdb's copy has only in-frame clones and leaves some out. In the table there are about 220,000 clones, 70% to 90% of which are singletons. J is TRBJ1-5 and V is TRBV18, with 8 positions matching TRBD1. The clonotype was recovered from a man between 50 and 59 years old who had recovered from COVID-19. Sample: peripheral blood. The CDR3 DNA sequence: TGTGCCAGCTCAAAATCGGGACAGGTCAATCAGCCCCAGCATTTT. This encodes CASSKSGQVNQPQHF.